Presented here are 26 T cell receptor beta chains from one specimen sequenced in a study of T cells after yellow fever vaccination. MiXCR, run by TCRdb on the 5' RACE reads, gives a single entry per CDR3 protein. In the table there are a few hundred thousand distinct CDR3 sequences, 6.2% of which are singletons. Sequenced here: PBMCs, sampled 5 days after the yellow fever booster vaccination. All receptors come from a young man who received the YFV17D yellow fever vaccine.

This clonotype was found a few times. This chain joins TRBV5-1 and TRBJ2-7; 10 bases are shared with TRBD1. J gave up 1 base and V 1 base, and 2 bases lay outside the gene matches. The germline gives CDR1 SGHRS, CDR2 YFSETQ. This CDR3 region has 15 residues. The CDR3 nucleotides are TGCGCCAGCAGCTTGCCGGGACAGGGGTCCTACGAGCAGTACTTC. This encodes CASSLPGQGSYEQYF.

CDR3 protein: CSARELGPYEQYF. CDR3 in DNA: TGCAGTGCTAGAGAGCTGGGGCCGTACGAGCAGTACTTC. The rearrangement joins TRBV20-1 to TRBJ2-7, with a weak D call TRBD1 (5 bases). V lost 0 bases, J lost 4 bases, and 10 bases lay in between. There are 13 residues in the CDR3. Germline lookup yields CDR1 DFQATT and CDR2 SNEGSKA (reference sequence).

This chain links TRBV7-8 with TRBJ2-2; TRBD1 matches at 7 bases. This CDR3 is built from 17 residues. CDR1 and CDR2 from the germline V gene are SGHVS and FQNEAQ. The J segment lost 3 bases and the V segment lost 3 bases, leaving 10 bases of the junction unmatched. CDR3 region: CASSFIVLTGDTGELFF. The CDR3 DNA reads TGTGCCAGCAGCTTTATTGTTTTAACAGGGGACACCGGGGAGCTGTTTTTT.

As regards this clonotype: A much larger clone lies a single base off, so this may be a read error. The rearrangement links TRBV12-3 or TRBV12-4 to TRBJ1-5; no clear D. This CDR3 is 13 amino acids long. The CDR3 DNA sequence: TGTGTCAGCAGTCAGTATAGCAATCAGCCCCAGCATTTT. Translated: CVSSQYSNQPQHF.

This clonotype occurred many times. The J gene is TRBJ2-4, the V gene TRBV4-3; maybe TRBD1 (7 bases). V was shortened by 0 bases and J by 0 bases, with 12 bases between the two germline ends. The germline V gene has CDR1 LGHNA and CDR2 YSLEER. The CDR3 is 17 amino acids. CDR3 in DNA: TGCGCCAGCAGCCAAGAACGACAGGGACTAGCCAAAAACATTCAGTACTTC. Protein: CASSQERQGLAKNIQYF.

The chain carries TRBV7-2 and TRBJ2-3; 9 bases map to TRBD1. J lost 3 bases, V lost 3 bases, and 7 bases had no gene match. The CDR3 totals 16 residues. The V gene's germline CDR1 is SGHTA and CDR2 FQGNSA. CDR3 sequence: CASSFTGGRGTDTQYF. In nucleotides, the CDR3 is TGTGCCAGCAGCTTCACAGGGGGCCGGGGGACAGATACGCAGTATTTT.

This clonotype was detected ten times or more. The chain has TRBV20-1 and TRBJ1-5, with 8 nucleotides matching TRBD1. The V gene end was trimmed by 3 bases and the J gene end by 5 bases; junction bases not matched to a gene: 3. Germline V lookup: CDR1 DFQATT, CDR2 SNEGSKA (reference sequence). The CDR3 extends over 13 amino acids. CDR3 amino acids: CSASTGGDQPQHF. CDR3 DNA: TGCAGTGCTAGCACAGGGGGTGATCAGCCCCAGCATTTT.

This clonotype occurred a few times. This rearrangement joins TRBV7-6 to TRBJ2-1, with TRBD2 identical over 9 bases. The V gene's germline CDR1 is SGHVS and CDR2 FNYEAQ. The CDR3 runs 15 residues. The V segment lost 5 bases and the J segment 8 bases; nucleotides outside the gene matches: 10. CDR3 nucleotide sequence: TGTGCCAGCAGCCAGGGGACTAGCATCTGGGATGAGCAGTTCTTC. Its protein product is CASSQGTSIWDEQFF.

Only a few counts were recorded for this clonotype. The rearrangement links TRBV12-3 or TRBV12-4 to TRBJ2-7, with TRBD1 identical over 8 bases. This CDR3 spans 14 amino acids. Trimming at V came to 5 bases and at J to 4 bases, leaving 7 bases not matched to a gene. CDR3 DNA sequence: TGTGCCAGCAGTCCTGACAGGGGACAGTACGAGCAGTACTTC. Its protein is CASSPDRGQYEQYF.

This clonotype was seen ten or more times. The genes are TRBV5-1 and TRBJ2-4, with 7 nucleotides matching TRBD2. With V trimmed by 4 bases and J by 8 bases, 12 bases remained unmatched. The CDR3 length is 15 residues. Germline assignment: CDR1 SGHRS and CDR2 YFSETQ. CDR3 in DNA: TGCGCCAGCAGCCTAGGACGCTCGGGGGGAGACATTCAGTACTTC. It translates to CASSLGRSGGDIQYF.

This clonotype was counted many times. This chain connects TRBV5-4 to TRBJ2-3; D is unresolved. V lost 1 base, J lost 1 base, and 7 bases lay in between. The CDR3 sequence is 14 residues long. Germline V gene lookup returns CDR1 SGHNT and CDR2 YYREEE (reference sequence). CDR3 nucleotides: TGTGCCAGCAGCTTGAGAGAAGGCACAGATACGCAGTATTTT. It translates to CASSLREGTDTQYF. The full variable domain, completed using reference TRBV5-4 and TRBJ2-3, is ETGVTQSPTHLIKTRGQQVTLRCSSQSGHNTVSWYQQALGQGPQFIFQYYREEENGRGNFPPRFSGLQFPNYSSELNVNALELDDSALYLCASSLREGTDTQYFGPGTRLTVL.

CDR3 amino acids: CASTGGRASDTQYF. The CDR3 DNA reads as TGTGCCAGTACGGGCGGGAGGGCCTCAGATACGCAGTATTTT. The V and J genes are TRBV19 and TRBJ2-3, with 9 bases identical to TRBD2. The V and J ends lost 7 bases and 4 bases, in that order; junction bases with no gene match: 6. The germline V gene encodes CDR1 LNHDA and CDR2 SQIVND (reference sequence). This CDR3 region has 14 residues.

CDR3 loop: CASSQAGDAGELFF. As DNA, the CDR3 is TGTGCCAGCAGCCAAGCCGGAGATGCCGGGGAGCTGTTTTTT. The chain joins TRBV3-1 to TRBJ2-2; D is undetermined. CDR1 is LGHDT and CDR2 is YNNKEL in the germline V gene (reference sequence). The CDR3 covers 14 residues. Trimming removed 1 base from V and 6 bases from J, with 9 bases in between.

Many counts were recorded for this clonotype. This sequence joins TRBV7-2 and TRBJ2-3, with a possible D match to TRBD2 (5 bases). This CDR3 is 13 amino acids long. Germline CDR1 reads SGHTA; CDR2 reads FQGNSA. Trimming stripped 3 bases from V and 2 bases from J, with 6 bases between. The CDR3 protein is CASSLGATDTQYF. DNA for the CDR3: TGTGCCAGCAGCTTGGGAGCCACAGATACGCAGTATTTT.

This clonotype has ten or more counts. This chain uses TRBV29-1 with TRBJ2-1; 11 bases align to TRBD2. This CDR3 has 14 residues. Germline V gene data show CDR1 as SQVTM and CDR2 as ANQGSEA. V shed 7 bases and J 4 bases; nucleotides not matched to a gene: 6. CDR3 protein: CSGGLAERYNEQFF. The CDR3 DNA is TGCAGCGGGGGACTAGCGGAGCGTTACAATGAGCAGTTCTTC.

This clonotype has more than one count but fewer than ten. CDR3: CASSRLPGLAGPYEQYF. CDR3 nucleotide sequence: TGTGCCAGCAGCAGATTACCGGGACTAGCGGGACCTTACGAGCAGTACTTC. The V call is TRBV5-4, the J call TRBJ2-7; 13 bases map to TRBD2. There are 17 residues in the CDR3. CDR1 and CDR2 (germline): SGHNT, YYREEE (reference sequence). V was pared by 4 bases and J by 4 bases, with 11 bases of the junction left unmatched.

This clonotype turned up a few times. The chain employs TRBV7-9 and TRBJ1-1; 7 bases match TRBD1. After removal of 7 bases from V and 4 bases from J, the junction contained 12 bases not matched to a gene. Per the germline V gene, CDR1 is SEHNR and CDR2 is FQNEAQ (reference sequence). The CDR3 spans 15 residues. For the CDR3, the DNA is TGTGCCAGCACCCGAGACAGACAGGGCGTCACTGAAGCTTTCTTT. It translates to CASTRDRQGVTEAFF.

V and J are TRBV6-5 and TRBJ1-6; D gene ambiguous. In germline, CDR1 is MNHEY, CDR2 SVGAGI. V lost 2 bases to trimming and J lost 7 bases, with 6 bases between them. The CDR3 is 13 residues long. Here the CDR3 reads CASSYEENSPLHF. The CDR3 region has the DNA TGTGCCAGCAGTTACGAGGAAAATTCACCCCTCCACTTT.

The chain recombines TRBV12-3 or TRBV12-4 with TRBJ2-3; D gene uncertain. V lost 6 bases and J lost 7, with 14 bases in between. The CDR3 length is 13 residues. The CDR3 sequence: CASRLMGLNTQYF. The CDR3 DNA reads as TGTGCCAGCAGGCTTATGGGATTAAATACGCAGTATTTT.

This clonotype was found many times. The chain joins TRBV21-1 to TRBJ2-3. TRBV21-1 is recorded as a pseudogene. There are 14 residues in the CDR3. The CDR3 DNA sequence: TGTGCCAGCAGCAACAGCCGATGCACAGATACGCAGTATTTT. Translating it yields CASSNSRCTDTQYF.

The J gene is TRBJ2-5, the V gene TRBV15; 10 positions match TRBD2. Germline-derived CDR1 and CDR2 are LNHNV and YYDKDF (reference sequence). CDR3 length: 16 amino acids. Germline trimming cut 1 base from V and 4 bases from J; bases unmatched to any gene: 6. The CDR3, as DNA: TGTGCCACCAGCAGAGCACCCCTAGCGGGAGCAGAGACCCAGTACTTC. As protein: CATSRAPLAGAETQYF.

This clonotype was counted a few times. This sequence joins TRBV30 and TRBJ2-3; 9 bases line up with TRBD2. V lost 2 bases and J lost 6; bases outside the gene matches: 6. The germline gives CDR1 GTSNPN, CDR2 SVGIG (reference sequence). The CDR3 runs 14 residues. The CDR3 region has the DNA TGTGCCTGGAGTAAAGCGGGAGGAGGGGATACGCAGTATTTT. This sequence encodes CAWSKAGGGDTQYF.

This clonotype has a count of ten or more. The gene calls are TRBV7-2 and TRBJ2-7, with 7 bases identical to TRBD2. The germline CDR1 and CDR2 sequences are SGHTA and FQGNSA. The CDR3 covers 14 residues. V shed 3 bases, J shed 3 bases, and the junction held 5 bases outside the gene matches. CDR3 amino acids: CASSFERGNYEQYF. The DNA for the CDR3 is TGTGCCAGCAGCTTCGAGCGGGGAAACTACGAGCAGTACTTC. Full variable domain (remainder filled in from reference TRBV7-2 and TRBJ2-7): GAGVSQSPSNKVTEKGKDVELRCDPISGHTALYWYRQSLGQGLEFLIYFQGNSAPDKSGLPSDRFSAERTGGSVSTLTIQRTQQEDSAVYLCASSFERGNYEQYFGPGTRLTVT.

This clonotype was picked up many times. The chain couples TRBV24-1 to TRBJ2-2; TRBD1 matches 10 bases. Germline CDR1 KGHDR, CDR2 SFDVKD. The CDR3 has 18 residues. The J segment lost 6 bases and the V segment lost 5 bases, leaving 14 bases of the junction unmatched. CDR3 nucleotides: TGTGCCACCAGTGCACCGTCCGCCGGGACAGGGGATTCCGGGGAGCTGTTTTTT. It yields the protein CATSAPSAGTGDSGELFF.

This clonotype was observed many times. This chain uses TRBV2 with TRBJ2-7; D remains ambiguous. CDR1 SNHLY and CDR2 FYNNEI come from the germline V gene. V was pared by 4 bases and J by 4 bases, with 8 bases between. The CDR3 is 12 amino acids. For the CDR3, the DNA is TGTGCCAGCAGTGTGGGTGGTTACGAGCAGTACTTC. Residues: CASSVGGYEQYF.

This clonotype was observed a few times. The chain uses TRBV7-6 and TRBJ2-7, with D perhaps being TRBD1 or TRBD2 (5 bases each). The germline gives CDR1 SGHVS, CDR2 FNYEAQ. Trimming removed 6 bases at V and 6 bases at J, with 18 bases between. This CDR3 has 14 residues. This CDR3 is CASSLGVATSEQYF. As DNA, the CDR3 is TGTGCCAGCAGTTTGGGGGTAGCGACGTCCGAGCAGTACTTC.